The 4 T cell receptor beta chains reported below all come from one sample, sequenced in a study of blood T cell repertoires in COVID-19. Assay: immunoSEQ multiplex PCR; the TCRdb copy retains only in-frame clones and omits some. The sample consists of approximately 120,000 clones, about 85% of them appearing once. Sequenced material: peripheral blood. These receptor sequences come from a man older than 75 with active or convalescent COVID-19.

This clone is a singleton in its sample. This chain connects TRBV29-1 to TRBJ1-1; no clear D. This CDR3 has 13 residues. V lost 4 bases and J lost 5, with 14 bases in between. Germline lookup yields CDR1 SQVTM and CDR2 ANQGSEA. CDR3 DNA sequence: TGCAGCGTTGCTGAGGGAGACGGGACTGAAGCTTTCTTT. Its protein product is CSVAEGDGTEAFF. Based on the CDR3 plus reference TRBV29-1 and TRBJ1-1, the full variable domain is SAVISQKPSRDICQRGTSLTIQCQVDSQVTMMFWYRQQPGQSLTLIATANQGSEATYESGFVIDKFPISRPNLTFSTLTVSNMSPEDSSIYLCSVAEGDGTEAFFGQGTRLTVV.

This clone was counted only a few times. The rearrangement links TRBV11-2 to TRBJ1-5; a weak D match, TRBD1 (5 bases). Trimming cost V 4 bases and J 9 bases, with 16 bases left between them. CDR1 and CDR2 from the germline V gene are SGHAT and FQNNGV. CDR3 size: 14 residues. CDR3 in amino acids: CASSSDRFVRPQHF. The CDR3 DNA reads as TGTGCCAGCAGCTCCGACAGATTCGTGCGGCCCCAGCATTTT.

The chain recombines TRBV2 with TRBJ2-5; tentatively, D is TRBD2 (6 bases). The V gene's germline CDR1 is SNHLY and CDR2 FYNNEI. The V end lost 4 bases, the J end lost 2 bases, and 14 bases lay between the germline ends. The CDR3 sequence is 15 residues long. The CDR3 spells CASSARTTIQETQYF. The CDR3 DNA sequence: TGTGCCAGCAGTGCTAGGACTACGATTCAAGAGACCCAGTACTTC.

The rearrangement joins TRBV5-5 to TRBJ2-3; D is perhaps TRBD2 (5 bases). There are 12 residues in the CDR3. Germline lookup yields CDR1 SGHKS and CDR2 YYEKEE (reference sequence). Deletions cut 2 bases from V and 8 bases from J, with 9 bases between. The CDR3, as DNA: TGTGCCAGCAGCTTTACTAGATTTACGCAGTATTTT. Amino acid sequence: CASSFTRFTQYF.